This entry lists 25 T cell receptor beta chains sequenced from one sample in a study of T cells expressing NK-cell markers. With the 5' RACE reads reprocessed, TCRdb shows one record per CDR3 protein and no DNA. The listing contains 300,000 to 450,000 distinct CDR3 sequences. The specimen sequenced was blood T cells: a sorted CD56 or NKG2C T cell subset, CD4+ or CD8+ T cells, or bulk PBMC T cells (not recorded which). All receptors come from a man between 18 and 69 years old in good health.

The chain is built from TRBV12-3 or TRBV12-4 and TRBJ2-5; with no DNA, the TCRdb D assignment of TRBD2 cannot be verified. This CDR3 has 17 residues. The CDR3 loop is CASSSVGLAGDKETQYF.

The V call is TRBV7-3, the J call TRBJ2-5. Looked up from germline, CDR1 is SGHTA and CDR2 is FQGTGA. The CDR3 has 14 amino acids. Here the CDR3 reads CASSSTGWGETQYF.

V gene TRBV9 combines with J gene TRBJ2-7; TCRdb names TRBD1, which stays unverified in the absence of DNA. The CDR3 extends over 14 amino acids. Germline V gene data show CDR1 as SGDLS and CDR2 as YYNGEE. CDR3 in amino acids: CASSGGTELYEQYF.

V usage is TRBV4-2 and J usage is TRBJ2-3; TCRdb selects TRBD2, and the lack of DNA leaves this call unchecked. Germline CDR1 LGHNA, CDR2 YNFKEQ. CDR3 length: 17 residues. CDR3 region: CASSQARAGGTTDTQYF.

This rearrangement joins TRBV19 to TRBJ1-1; checking the TCRdb D call of TRBD1 is not possible without DNA. Germline CDR1 and CDR2: LNHDA and SQIVND (reference sequence). The CDR3 is made up of 17 amino acids. CDR3 in amino acids: CASSIPTGKGIWTEAFF. Variable domain in full (rest from reference TRBV19 and TRBJ1-1): DGGITQSPKYLFRKEGQNVTLSCEQNLNHDAMYWYRQDPGQGLRLIYYSQIVNDFQKGDIAEGYSVSREKKESFPLTVTSAQKNPTAFYLCASSIPTGKGIWTEAFFGQGTRLTVV.

V usage is TRBV20-1 and J usage is TRBJ1-1; TCRdb selects TRBD1, and the lack of DNA leaves this call unchecked. The CDR3 spans 15 residues. Germline-derived CDR1 and CDR2 are DFQATT and SNEGSKA (reference sequence). CDR3 in amino acids: CSASPNDRGRTEAFF.

The chain has TRBV20-1 and TRBJ1-2. This CDR3 contains 13 residues. Germline values: CDR1 DFQATT, CDR2 SNEGSKA (reference sequence). CDR3 protein: CSARDRTGGGYTF.

This sequence joins TRBV14 and TRBJ1-2. The V gene's germline CDR1 is SGHDN and CDR2 FVKESK. There are 13 residues in the CDR3. CDR3 sequence reads: CASSRAQPLSYTF.

The J gene is TRBJ1-6, the V gene TRBV5-1; with no DNA, the TCRdb D assignment of TRBD1 cannot be verified. This CDR3 region has 17 residues. Germline CDR1 is SGHRS and CDR2 is YFSETQ. The CDR3 here is CASSLAGGATYNSPLHF.

This rearrangement joins TRBV7-9 to TRBJ2-7; absent DNA, TCRdb's TRBD1 call cannot be checked. CDR1 and CDR2 (germline): SEHNR, FQNEAQ (reference sequence). This CDR3 has 14 amino acids. The CDR3 sequence: CASSSARGLDEQYF.

The rearrangement links TRBV20-1 to TRBJ1-5; TCRdb calls TRBD1, which cannot be checked without DNA. The CDR3 spans 16 residues. Germline V lookup: CDR1 DFQATT, CDR2 SNEGSKA (reference sequence). This CDR3 is CSARDGTGGRDQPQHF.

The chain employs TRBV5-1 and TRBJ1-5; lacking DNA, the TRBD1 call made by TCRdb goes unchecked. This CDR3 is built from 15 residues. The V gene's germline CDR1 is SGHRS and CDR2 YFSETQ. CDR3 amino acids: CASSPTGGGGQPQHF. The full variable domain, rest sourced from reference TRBV5-1 and TRBJ1-5, is KAGVTQTPRYLIKTRGQQVTLSCSPISGHRSVSWYQQTPGQGLQFLFEYFSETQRNKGNFPGRFSGRQFSNSRSEMNVSTLELGDSALYLCASSPTGGGGQPQHFGDGTRLSIL.

This chain uses TRBV14 with TRBJ2-3; the TCRdb D gene call, TRBD2, has no DNA to confirm it. Germline-derived CDR1 and CDR2 are SGHDN and FVKESK. CDR3 length equals 15 residues. This chain's CDR3 is CASSPEAGTSNTQYF.

This chain uses TRBV20-1 with TRBJ2-2; TCRdb proposes TRBD1, but this gene call is untestable without DNA. Germline V CDR1 and CDR2: DFQATT, SNEGSKA (reference sequence). The CDR3 spans 16 residues. The chain's CDR3 is CSARRADRTGTGELFF.

The gene calls are TRBV18 and TRBJ2-1; with no DNA, the TCRdb D assignment of TRBD1 cannot be verified. Germline loops: CDR1 KGHSH, CDR2 LQKENI. This CDR3 region has 12 residues. CDR3: CASSDRYNEQFF.

The rearrangement uses TRBV12-3 or TRBV12-4 and TRBJ1-1; no DNA is available, so the TRBD1 call from TCRdb remains unchecked. The CDR3 sequence is 16 residues long. CDR3 residues: CASSPGQGRKDTEAFF.

The chain links TRBV19 to TRBJ2-7. Germline V gene sequence: CDR1 LNHDA, CDR2 SQIVND (reference sequence). CDR3 size: 15 residues. CDR3 residues: CASSIRTVLPYEQYF.

This rearrangement joins TRBV20-1 to TRBJ2-1; TCRdb's D gene call, TRBD1, goes unchecked for lack of DNA. CDR1 and CDR2 (germline): DFQATT, SNEGSKA (reference sequence). The CDR3 contains 15 residues. The CDR3 region is CSAYAQGSSYNEQFF.

The chain has TRBV29-1 and TRBJ2-2; TCRdb picks TRBD2, but there is no DNA to check that call. CDR1 and CDR2 from the germline V gene are SQVTM and ANQGSEA. This CDR3 has 15 residues. This chain's CDR3 is CSVVGTPSLTGELFF.

This chain uses TRBV9 with TRBJ1-5; the D call of TRBD1 rests on TCRdb alone, since no DNA is present to check it. The germline V gene has CDR1 SGDLS and CDR2 YYNGEE. This CDR3 comprises 13 residues. This chain's CDR3 is CASRHTCQGPQHF. Full variable domain (outside the CDR3, taken from reference TRBV9 and TRBJ1-5): DSGVTQTPKHLITATGQRVTLRCSPRSGDLSVYWYQQSLDQGLQFLIQYYNGEERAKGNILERFSAQQFPDLHSELNLSSLELGDSALYFCASRHTCQGPQHFGDGTRLSIL.

The chain couples TRBV6-2 or TRBV6-3 to TRBJ2-1; TCRdb's assignment of TRBD2 cannot be checked, as there is no DNA. Germline V lookup: CDR1 MNHEY, CDR2 SVGEGT. The CDR3 consists of 18 residues. The CDR3 is CASSYFPRTSGGANEQFF.

The chain combines TRBV24-1 with TRBJ2-2; TCRdb lists TRBD1, though no DNA is available to test this call. The CDR3 sequence is 16 residues long. In germline, CDR1 is KGHDR, CDR2 SFDVKD. The CDR3 is CATSDFGQANTGELFF.

This chain uses TRBV20-1 with TRBJ1-2; TCRdb lists TRBD1, though no DNA is available to test this call. Germline V CDR1 and CDR2: DFQATT, SNEGSKA (reference sequence). The CDR3 contains 12 residues. CDR3 region: CSASRGARGYTF.

This chain links TRBV29-1 with TRBJ1-2. CDR1 is SQVTM and CDR2 is ANQGSEA in the germline V gene. CDR3 length: 11 amino acids. The CDR3 here is CSVTVNYGYTF.

V is TRBV20-1 and J is TRBJ2-1; the D call from TCRdb, TRBD1, cannot be confirmed without DNA. CDR1 and CDR2 (germline): DFQATT, SNEGSKA (reference sequence). The CDR3 sequence is 16 residues long. CDR3 protein: CSAREPEKGHYNEQFF.